This entry is about one T cell receptor (beta chain). Its cognate antigen is unknown. This entry comes from a study of persistence of HIV-infected CD4 T cells. The overall study: Multiple blood draws of up to 180 mL, except a couple of donors with single leukapheresis.

With 9 bases removed from V and 4 bases from J, the gap between germline ends came to 13 bases. The germline gives CDR1 MNHEY, CDR2 SMNVEV (reference sequence). The CDR3 runs 13 residues. The libraries were made with immunoSEQ version 4 in survey mode. Each sample used up to 1 ug genomic DNA diluted to approximately 10 ng/uL. The method was immunoSEQ multiplex PCR; TCRdb's version includes in-frame clones alone and lacks a portion of them. The sample includes 40,000 to 55,000 clones, approximately 90% of them seen just once. General observations from the study: Antigen-responding cells were enriched for degenerate expanded CDR3beta sequences.

This nonspecific control used anti-CD3/anti-CD28 bead stimulation of CD4+ T cells. Responding CD4+ T cells were sorted by upregulation of both CD40 ligand and CD69. Donors had CD4+ T cell counts above 400 cells/uL and were CMV-seropositive. The chain recombines TRBV27 with TRBJ1-5, with D perhaps matching TRBD1 (5 bases). Sequencing used CD4+ T cells sorted from PBMCs after roughly 18-hour stimulation, obtained from a patient who received antiretroviral therapy. The origin of this receptor is an adult woman with HIV who was CMV-seropositive. This chain's CDR3 is CASSAGQNQPQHF. DNA for the CDR3: TGTGCCAGTTCGGCAGGGCAAAATCAGCCCCAGCATTTT.